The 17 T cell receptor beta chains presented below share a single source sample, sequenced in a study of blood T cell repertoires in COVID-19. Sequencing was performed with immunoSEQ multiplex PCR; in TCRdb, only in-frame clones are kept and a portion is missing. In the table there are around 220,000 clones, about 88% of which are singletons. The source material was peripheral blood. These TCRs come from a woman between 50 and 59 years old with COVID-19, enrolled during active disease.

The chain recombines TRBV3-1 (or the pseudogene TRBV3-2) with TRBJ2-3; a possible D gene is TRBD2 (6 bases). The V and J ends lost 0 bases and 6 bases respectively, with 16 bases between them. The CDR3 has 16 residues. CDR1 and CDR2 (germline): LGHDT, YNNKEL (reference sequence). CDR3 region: CASSQEAPGLADTQYF. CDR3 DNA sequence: TGTGCCAGCAGCCAAGAAGCCCCTGGGCTAGCGGATACGCAGTATTTT.

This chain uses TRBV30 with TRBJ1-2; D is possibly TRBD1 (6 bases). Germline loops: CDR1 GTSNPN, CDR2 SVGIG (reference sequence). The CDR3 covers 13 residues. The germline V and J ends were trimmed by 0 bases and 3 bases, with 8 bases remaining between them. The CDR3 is CAWSVGADYGYTF. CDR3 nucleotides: TGTGCCTGGAGTGTGGGGGCAGACTATGGCTACACCTTC.

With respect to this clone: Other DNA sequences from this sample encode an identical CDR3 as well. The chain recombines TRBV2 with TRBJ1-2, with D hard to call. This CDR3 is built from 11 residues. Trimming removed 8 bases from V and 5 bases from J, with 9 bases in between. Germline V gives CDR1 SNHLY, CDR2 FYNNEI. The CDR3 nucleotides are TGTGCCAGCTCGCCGCGGTATGGCTACACCTTC. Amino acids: CASSPRYGYTF.

CDR3 sequence: CASSFRGNTEAFF. In DNA, the CDR3 is TGTGCCAGCAGTTTTAGGGGAAACACTGAAGCTTTCTTT. The chain recombines TRBV28 with TRBJ1-1; a possible D gene is TRBD1 (5 bases). V was trimmed by 3 bases and J by 2 bases, leaving 7 bases between them. Germline-derived CDR1 and CDR2 are MDHEN and SYDVKM. This CDR3 region has 13 residues.

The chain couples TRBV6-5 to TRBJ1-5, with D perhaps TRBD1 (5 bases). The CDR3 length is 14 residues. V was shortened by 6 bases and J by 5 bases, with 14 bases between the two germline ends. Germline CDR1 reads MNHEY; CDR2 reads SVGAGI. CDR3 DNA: TGTGCCAGCAGACGGACCCAAGGGGATCAGCCCCAGCATTTT. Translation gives CASRRTQGDQPQHF.

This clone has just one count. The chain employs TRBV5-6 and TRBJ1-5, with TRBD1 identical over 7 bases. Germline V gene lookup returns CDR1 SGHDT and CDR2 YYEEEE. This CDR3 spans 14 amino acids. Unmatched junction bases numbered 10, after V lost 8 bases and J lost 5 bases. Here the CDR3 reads CASSPGQHYQPQHF. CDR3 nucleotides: TGTGCCAGTTCGCCGGGACAGCACTATCAGCCCCAGCATTTT.

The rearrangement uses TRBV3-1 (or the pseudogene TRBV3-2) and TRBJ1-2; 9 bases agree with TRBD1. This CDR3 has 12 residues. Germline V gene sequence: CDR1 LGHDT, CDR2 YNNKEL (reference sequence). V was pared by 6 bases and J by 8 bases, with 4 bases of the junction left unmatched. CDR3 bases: TGTGCCAGCAGGGGGACAGGGACCGGCTACACCTTC. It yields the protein CASRGTGTGYTF.

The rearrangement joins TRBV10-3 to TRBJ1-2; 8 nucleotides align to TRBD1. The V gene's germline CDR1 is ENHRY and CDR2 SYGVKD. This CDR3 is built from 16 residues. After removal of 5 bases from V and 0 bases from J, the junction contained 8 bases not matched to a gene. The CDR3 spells CAISPQGASSNYGYTF. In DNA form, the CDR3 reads TGTGCCATCAGTCCCCAGGGGGCGAGTTCTAACTATGGCTACACCTTC.

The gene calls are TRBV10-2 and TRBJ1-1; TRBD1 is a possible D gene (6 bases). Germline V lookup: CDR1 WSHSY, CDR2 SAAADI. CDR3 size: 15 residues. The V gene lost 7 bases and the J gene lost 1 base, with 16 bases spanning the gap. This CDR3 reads CASKQGLFGNTEAFF. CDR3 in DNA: TGCGCCAGCAAACAGGGTCTTTTCGGGAACACTGAAGCTTTCTTT.

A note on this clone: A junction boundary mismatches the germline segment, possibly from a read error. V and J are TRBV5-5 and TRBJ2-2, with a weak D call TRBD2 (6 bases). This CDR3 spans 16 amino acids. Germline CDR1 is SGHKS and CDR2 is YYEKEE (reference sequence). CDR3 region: CASLGGENTKTGELFF. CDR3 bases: TGTGCCAGCCTCGGGGGAGAAAACACGAAAACCGGGGAGCTGTTTTTT.

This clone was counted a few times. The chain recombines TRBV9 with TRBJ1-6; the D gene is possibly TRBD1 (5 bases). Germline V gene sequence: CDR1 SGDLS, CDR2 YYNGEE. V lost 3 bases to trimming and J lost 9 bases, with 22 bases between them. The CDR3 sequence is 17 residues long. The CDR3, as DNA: TGTGCCAGCAGCGCCGGACATGTAGTCGTGTTAGGTTCACCCCTCCACTTT. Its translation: CASSAGHVVVLGSPLHF.

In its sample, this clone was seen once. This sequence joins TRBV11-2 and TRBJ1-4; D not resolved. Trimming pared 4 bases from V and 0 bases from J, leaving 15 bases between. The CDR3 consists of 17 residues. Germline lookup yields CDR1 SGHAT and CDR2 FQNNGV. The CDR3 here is CASSSAGWRATNEKLFF. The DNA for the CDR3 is TGTGCCAGCAGCTCCGCCGGGTGGAGGGCAACTAATGAAAAACTGTTTTTT.

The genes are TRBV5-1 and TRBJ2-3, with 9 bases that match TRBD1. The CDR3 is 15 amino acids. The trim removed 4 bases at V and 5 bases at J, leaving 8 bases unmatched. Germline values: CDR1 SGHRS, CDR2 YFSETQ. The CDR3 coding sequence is TGCGCCAGCAGCGAACAGGGGGCGAGGGGAGATACGCAGTATTTT. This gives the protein CASSEQGARGDTQYF. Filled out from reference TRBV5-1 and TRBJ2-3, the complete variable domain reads KAGVTQTPRYLIKTRGQQVTLSCSPISGHRSVSWYQQTPGQGLQFLFEYFSETQRNKGNFPGRFSGRQFSNSRSEMNVSTLELGDSALYLCASSEQGARGDTQYFGPGTRLTVL.

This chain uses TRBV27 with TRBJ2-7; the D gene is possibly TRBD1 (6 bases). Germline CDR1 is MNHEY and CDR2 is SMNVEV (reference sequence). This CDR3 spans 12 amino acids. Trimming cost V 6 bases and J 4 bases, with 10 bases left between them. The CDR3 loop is CASRSQGYEQYF. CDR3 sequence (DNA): TGTGCCAGCAGGTCACAGGGTTACGAGCAGTACTTC.

CDR3 amino acids: CSVEGRSNEKLFF. The CDR3 nucleotides are TGCAGCGTTGAAGGCAGGTCTAATGAAAAACTGTTTTTT. The V gene is TRBV29-1, the J gene TRBJ1-4; D is undetermined. Germline loops: CDR1 SQVTM, CDR2 ANQGSEA. V lost 1 base to trimming and J lost 3 bases, with 6 bases between them. The length of the CDR3 is 13 residues.

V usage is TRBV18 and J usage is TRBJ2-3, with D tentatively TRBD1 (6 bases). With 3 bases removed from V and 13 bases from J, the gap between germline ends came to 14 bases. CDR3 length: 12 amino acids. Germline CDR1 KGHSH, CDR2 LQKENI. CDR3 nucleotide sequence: TGTGCCAGCTCACCTTCCCGGGACAAGGAGTATTTT. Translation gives CASSPSRDKEYF. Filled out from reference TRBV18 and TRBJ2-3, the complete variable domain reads NAGVMQNPRHLVRRRGQEARLRCSPMKGHSHVYWYRQLPEEGLKFMVYLQKENIIDESGMPKERFSAEFPKEGPSILRIQQVVRGDSAAYFCASSPSRDKEYFGPGTRLTVL.

The DNA for the CDR3 is TGTGCCAGCAGGGTGTCTAGCGGGGGGACCCGGGGCACCGGGGAGCTGTTTTTT. Its translation is CASRVSSGGTRGTGELFF. The chain carries TRBV14 and TRBJ2-2; 11 positions agree with TRBD2. CDR3 size: 18 residues. J lost 4 bases, V lost 6 bases, and 13 bases had no gene match. Germline assignment: CDR1 SGHDN and CDR2 FVKESK. Full variable domain (missing parts from reference TRBV14 and TRBJ2-2): EAGVTQFPSHSVIEKGQTVTLRCDPISGHDNLYWYRRVMGKEIKFLLHFVKESKQDESGMPNNRFLAERTGGTYSTLKVQPAELEDSGVYFCASRVSSGGTRGTGELFFGEGSRLTVL.